Below are 20 T cell receptor beta chains sequenced from a single sample in a study of T cell changes during pregnancy in multiple sclerosis. The assay was immunoSEQ multiplex PCR, and TCRdb's table has in-frame clones only and misses some. The data show about 40,000 clones, more than 90% seen once. The sequenced sample was CD8+ T cells from peripheral blood mononuclear cells, obtained in the first trimester of pregnancy. All receptors come from a female donor with multiple sclerosis, enrolled in a pregnancy study.

The DNA of the CDR3 is TGTGCCAGCAGCTCGCGACTAGCGGGACCCTACGAGCAGTACTTC. This encodes CASSSRLAGPYEQYF. The gene calls are TRBV5-5 and TRBJ2-7, with TRBD2 matching over 11 bases. Germline V gene sequence: CDR1 SGHKS, CDR2 YYEKEE (reference sequence). This CDR3 spans 15 amino acids. J was trimmed by 2 bases and V by 3 bases; bases with no gene match: 4.

The V gene is TRBV15, the J gene TRBJ2-2; D may be TRBD2 (5 bases). The V gene lost 1 base and the J gene lost 5 bases, with 8 bases spanning the gap. CDR1 is LNHNV, CDR2 YYDKDF, per germline (reference sequence). There are 14 residues in the CDR3. This chain's CDR3 is CATSRVTGTGELFF. The CDR3 DNA is TGTGCCACCAGCAGAGTTACGGGGACCGGGGAGCTGTTTTTT.

This chain connects TRBV15 to TRBJ2-7, with 8 bases that match TRBD1. This CDR3 contains 14 residues. The germline V gene has CDR1 LNHNV and CDR2 YYDKDF (reference sequence). V dropped 5 bases and J dropped 4; count of bases not matched to a gene: 7. The CDR3 loop reads CATSGGQGPYEQYF. The CDR3 region has the DNA TGTGCCACCAGCGGAGGACAGGGACCTTACGAGCAGTACTTC.

The V gene is TRBV9, the J gene TRBJ1-2, with a weak D call TRBD1 (6 bases). Germline CDR1 is SGDLS and CDR2 is YYNGEE. V lost 0 bases and J 3 bases, leaving 9 bases between the germline ends. The CDR3 has 14 residues. CDR3 sequence reads: CASSVEGEYYGYTF. The CDR3 DNA follows: TGTGCCAGCAGCGTAGAGGGGGAGTACTATGGCTACACCTTC. Full variable domain (missing parts from reference TRBV9 and TRBJ1-2): DSGVTQTPKHLITATGQRVTLRCSPRSGDLSVYWYQQSLDQGLQFLIQYYNGEERAKGNILERFSAQQFPDLHSELNLSSLELGDSALYFCASSVEGEYYGYTFGSGTRLTVV.

The chain joins TRBV2 to TRBJ2-5, with TRBD2 matching 9 bases. The CDR3 runs to 15 residues. Looked up from germline, CDR1 is SNHLY and CDR2 is FYNNEI. Losses at the gene ends were 3 bases for V and 1 base for J; bases not matched to a gene: 3. The CDR3 DNA is TGTGCCAGCAGTGACCTAGCGGGGAGCCAAGAGACCCAGTACTTC. Its protein product is CASSDLAGSQETQYF.

V is TRBV27 and J is TRBJ1-1; D call uncertain. This CDR3 region has 15 residues. Trimming took off 6 bases at V and 1 base at J, with 15 bases between the two ends. Germline CDR1 is MNHEY and CDR2 is SMNVEV (reference sequence). The CDR3 region has the DNA TGTGCCAGCAGCATGAGGGCAGGAGGGAACACTGAAGCTTTCTTT. As protein: CASSMRAGGNTEAFF.

The chain carries TRBV4-1 and TRBJ2-7, with TRBD2 identical over 7 bases. Germline V CDR1 and CDR2: MGHRA, YSYEKL. The CDR3 covers 13 residues. With 4 bases clipped from V and 5 bases from J, the junction kept 5 bases outside the gene matches. CDR3 amino acids: CASSRSREDEQYF. The CDR3 DNA is TGCGCCAGCAGCCGAAGCCGGGAGGACGAGCAGTACTTC.

The V gene is TRBV10-3, the J gene TRBJ2-2; 7 nucleotides line up with TRBD1. Germline CDR1 and CDR2: ENHRY and SYGVKD. CDR3 size: 15 residues. The V and J ends lost 0 bases and 3 bases, in that order; junction bases with no gene match: 1. The CDR3 loop is CAISESGTDTGELFF. CDR3 DNA sequence: TGTGCCATCAGTGAGTCGGGGACAGACACCGGGGAGCTGTTTTTT.

V usage is TRBV5-6 and J usage is TRBJ1-2, with D possibly TRBD1 on 5 matching bases. Germline assignment: CDR1 SGHDT and CDR2 YYEEEE. This CDR3 has 19 amino acids. Between the trimmed V and J ends, which lost 0 bases and 0 bases, there was a span of 21 bases. CDR3 loop: CASSLGDSLGPPTNYGYTF. In DNA, the CDR3 is TGTGCCAGCAGCTTGGGCGACAGCCTAGGCCCTCCCACTAACTATGGCTACACCTTC.

V is TRBV15 and J is TRBJ1-4; maybe TRBD1 (5 bases). V was trimmed by 0 bases and J by 6 bases, leaving 11 bases between them. The CDR3 loop spans 15 amino acids. Germline loops: CDR1 LNHNV, CDR2 YYDKDF (reference sequence). This CDR3 is CATSRDSGGDEKLFF. CDR3 coding DNA: TGTGCCACCAGCAGAGATTCGGGGGGAGATGAAAAACTGTTTTTT.

The chain employs TRBV5-8 and TRBJ1-1; D call uncertain. Trimming took 4 bases from V and 10 from J, leaving 14 bases between them. This CDR3 has 12 residues. The V gene's germline CDR1 is SGHTS and CDR2 YDEGEE. The CDR3 nucleotides read TGTGCCAGCAGCACGGACGGGGTACGAGCTTTCTTT. This gives the protein CASSTDGVRAFF.

V usage is TRBV7-8 and J usage is TRBJ2-6; 7 bases match TRBD1. Germline CDR1 SGHVS, CDR2 FQNEAQ. The CDR3 extends over 17 amino acids. Losses at the gene ends were 5 bases for V and 0 bases for J; bases not matched to a gene: 7. The CDR3 is CASSRYAGGSGANVLTF. The CDR3 coding sequence is TGTGCCAGCAGCAGATACGCAGGGGGCTCTGGGGCCAACGTCCTGACTTTC.

V gene TRBV11-2 combines with J gene TRBJ1-4; D gene unclear. Trimming pared 4 bases from V and 9 bases from J, leaving 6 bases between. The CDR3 covers 11 residues. Germline CDR1 reads SGHAT; CDR2 reads FQNNGV. CDR3 DNA: TGTGCCAGCAGCTACACTAAAAAACTGTTTTTT. Encoded protein: CASSYTKKLFF.

A single count supports this clone. This chain links TRBV5-4 with TRBJ1-5; 9 bases line up with TRBD1. Per the germline V gene, CDR1 is SGHNT and CDR2 is YYREEE (reference sequence). The CDR3 has 15 amino acids. Trimming cost V 4 bases and J 6 bases; bases outside gene matches: 8. CDR3 nucleotides: TGTGCCAGCAGCCCTGACAGGGGGGTGGGTCAGCCCCAGCATTTT. It is translated as CASSPDRGVGQPQHF.

This clone was observed once. The J gene is TRBJ1-1, the V gene TRBV9, with 7 bases fitting TRBD1. CDR3 length equals 16 residues. The J segment lost 1 base and the V segment lost 4 bases, leaving 10 bases of the junction unmatched. Germline assignment: CDR1 SGDLS and CDR2 YYNGEE. CDR3 in DNA: TGTGCCAGCAGCCCTATGGCAGGGGGTACGAACACTGAAGCTTTCTTT. Protein sequence: CASSPMAGGTNTEAFF.

In DNA, the CDR3 is TGTGCCAGCAGCCAATCGCCCGGGGGTAGAGGTTTCAATCAGCCCCAGCATTTT. As protein: CASSQSPGGRGFNQPQHF. The V gene is TRBV16, the J gene TRBJ1-5; a weak D match, TRBD1 (5 bases). The CDR3 has 18 amino acids. Trimming shortened V by 0 bases and J by 3 bases, and 18 bases separated the two germline ends. Germline CDR1 and CDR2: KGHSY and FQNENV.

This clone was seen only a few times. The CDR3 here is CASSPRQGATYEQYF. The DNA of the CDR3 is TGTGCCAGCAGCCCCCGACAGGGGGCTACCTACGAGCAGTACTTC. The chain uses TRBV7-9 and TRBJ2-7, with 10 bases aligning to TRBD1. This CDR3 comprises 15 residues. With 5 bases clipped from V and 2 bases from J, the junction kept 6 bases outside the gene matches. Germline lookup yields CDR1 SEHNR and CDR2 FQNEAQ (reference sequence).

This clone came up many times. The gene calls are TRBV20-1 and TRBJ1-1; D unresolved. The ends were cut back, 3 bases at V and 9 bases at J, with 11 bases in the middle. Looked up from germline, CDR1 is DFQATT and CDR2 is SNEGSKA (reference sequence). The CDR3 is 11 residues long. The CDR3 nucleotides are TGCAGTGCTAGTACCATGAGTAAAGCTTTCTTT. It specifies CSASTMSKAFF.

The V gene is TRBV2, the J gene TRBJ1-1; no firm D call. Between the trimmed V and J ends, which lost 10 bases and 2 bases, there was a span of 17 bases. The CDR3 contains 14 residues. Germline V gene sequence: CDR1 SNHLY, CDR2 FYNNEI. This CDR3 reads CANPTTRSNTEAFF. The CDR3 DNA is TGTGCCAACCCCACGACGAGGTCTAACACTGAAGCTTTCTTT. Together with reference TRBV2 and TRBJ1-1, the CDR3 gives the full variable domain: EPEVTQTPSHQVTQMGQEVILRCVPISNHLYFYWYRQILGQKVEFLVSFYNNEISEKSEIFDDQFSVERPDGSNFTLKIRSTKLEDSAMYFCANPTTRSNTEAFFGQGTRLTVV.

The genes are TRBV5-6 and TRBJ1-1, with 8 bases matching TRBD1. Losses at the gene ends were 2 bases for V and 8 bases for J; bases not matched to a gene: 5. The CDR3 consists of 13 residues. The germline V gene has CDR1 SGHDT and CDR2 YYEEEE. CDR3 nucleotides: TGTGCCAGCAGCTTCGGACAGGGAGGAGAAGCTTTCTTT. Its translation: CASSFGQGGEAFF.